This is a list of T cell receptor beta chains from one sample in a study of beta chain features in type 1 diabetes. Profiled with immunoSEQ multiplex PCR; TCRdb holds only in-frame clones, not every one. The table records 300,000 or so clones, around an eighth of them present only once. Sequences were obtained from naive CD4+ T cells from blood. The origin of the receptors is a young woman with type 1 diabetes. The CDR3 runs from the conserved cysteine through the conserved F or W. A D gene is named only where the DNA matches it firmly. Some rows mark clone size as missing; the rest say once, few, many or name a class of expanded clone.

CASSFVGGDEAFF,TGCGCCAGCAGCTTCGTAGGGGGAGATGAAGCTTTCTTT,NA,TRBV5-1,TRBJ1-1,NA
CASSLFPGGTEQFF,TGTGCCAGCAGCTTATTCCCCGGCGGTACTGAGCAGTTCTTC,NA,TRBV7-2,TRBJ2-1,few
CAWSVQGDEQFF,TGTGCCTGGAGTGTTCAGGGGGATGAGCAGTTCTTC,TRBD1,TRBV30,TRBJ2-1,few
CASSLIPGVYEQYF,TGTGCCAGCAGCTTAATCCCAGGGGTCTATGAGCAGTACTTC,NA,TRBV7-3,TRBJ2-7,NA
CASTRGVSNEQFF,TGTGCCAGCACAAGAGGAGTAAGCAATGAGCAGTTCTTC,NA,TRBV7-2,TRBJ2-1,NA
CASSGGQGATEAFF,TGTGCCAGCTCGGGGGGACAGGGGGCCACTGAAGCTTTCTTT,TRBD1,TRBV18,TRBJ1-1,NA
CASSLLDPYGYTF,TGTGCCAGCAGCTTACTAGACCCCTATGGCTACACCTTC,NA,TRBV7-9,TRBJ1-2,NA
CSVYGGGADGYTF,TGCAGCGTTTATGGGGGGGGAGCGGATGGCTACACCTTC,NA,TRBV29-1,TRBJ1-2,few
CASSPRGENQPQHF,TGTGCCAGCAGCCCCAGGGGAGAGAATCAGCCCCAGCATTTT,NA,TRBV5-5,TRBJ1-5,NA
CASSLAGEGYTF,TGTGCCAGCAGTTTAGCGGGGGAAGGCTACACCTTC,NA,TRBV27,TRBJ1-2,NA
CASSLAGKETEQFF,TGTGCCAGCAGCCTGGCGGGAAAAGAGACTGAGCAGTTCTTC,NA,TRBV5-4,TRBJ2-1,few
CASSPGGLYEQYF,TGTGCCAGCTCACCTGGGGGCCTTTACGAGCAGTACTTC,NA,TRBV18,TRBJ2-7,NA
CASSSQLAGGGEQYF,TGTGCCAGCAGCTCGCAACTAGCGGGAGGTGGGGAGCAGTACTTC,TRBD2,TRBV5-4,TRBJ2-7,few
CASSPEVSYNEQFF,TGTGCCAGCTCACCGGAGGTCTCCTACAATGAGCAGTTCTTC,NA,TRBV18,TRBJ2-1,few
CSVAGVGAKYEQYF,TGCAGCGTTGCTGGCGTAGGGGCAAAGTACGAGCAGTACTTC,NA,TRBV29-1,TRBJ2-7,NA
CSAMGGIAEAFF,TGCAGCGCCATGGGGGGGATCGCCGAAGCTTTCTTT,NA,TRBV29-1,TRBJ1-1,few